The 3 T cell receptor beta chains given below trace back to one sample, sequenced in a study of cytomegalovirus exposure and HLA in healthy donors. Primers: 60 Vbeta forward and 13 Jbeta reverse. Generated by immunoSEQ multiplex PCR, the TCRdb table keeps only in-frame clones and is missing some. The sample holds over 150,000 clones, 75% to 90% seen once. The sequenced material came from PBMCs. These receptors all stem from a woman under 30 in good health and CMV-seronegative.

The chain has TRBV11-2 and TRBJ2-7; 9 nucleotides align to TRBD1. The CDR3 sequence is 15 residues long. Losses at the gene ends were 5 bases for V and 2 bases for J; bases not matched to a gene: 7. Per the germline V gene, CDR1 is SGHAT and CDR2 is FQNNGV. CDR3 sequence reads: CASSTHRGRAYEQYF. CDR3 nucleotides: TGTGCCAGCAGCACACACAGGGGGCGAGCCTACGAGCAGTACTTC.

This clone was picked up a small number of times. The chain combines TRBV4-1 with TRBJ1-5; 7 bases align to TRBD1. Germline trimming cut 1 base from V and 4 bases from J; bases unmatched to any gene: 10. The germline CDR1 and CDR2 sequences are MGHRA and YSYEKL. CDR3 length equals 17 residues. Here the CDR3 DNA reads TGCGCCAGCAGCCAAGTGGGATCGACAGGGCTTAATCAGCCCCAGCATTTT. It encodes CASSQVGSTGLNQPQHF.

This rearrangement joins TRBV2 to TRBJ1-1; 8 nucleotides line up with TRBD1. V shed 8 bases and J 5 bases; nucleotides not matched to a gene: 7. The CDR3 loop spans 13 amino acids. Germline lookup yields CDR1 SNHLY and CDR2 FYNNEI. CDR3 amino acids: CASGLQGVTEAFF. The CDR3 DNA reads TGTGCCAGCGGTCTACAGGGGGTAACTGAAGCTTTCTTT.